This TCR beta chain appears in the sequencing data of a study of blood T cell repertoires in COVID-19. Study background: Whether acute or convalescent, the COVID-19 samples came from the United States, Italy and Spain. The cDNA or gDNA used as material had been derived from T cells, B-cell-depleted T cells, or PBMCs.

Authors' processing steps: Estimation of nucleated cell counts relied on the amplification of reference gene primers. The table came from immunoSEQ multiplex PCR; TCRdb's copy has only in-frame clones and leaves some out. The V and J calls and clone size are taken from that table; D and trimming were inferred from the DNA. Of more than 70,000 clones in the sample, approximately 88% were seen once. This clonotype originated in a man in his forties or fifties with active COVID-19. Sequenced: peripheral blood.

The CDR3 DNA is TGTGCCAGCAGCCTCCTGGACAGGGGGCCTACGAACACTGAAGCTTTCTTT. The encoded protein is CASSLLDRGPTNTEAFF. The rearrangement joins TRBV7-2 to TRBJ1-1; 11 bases agree with TRBD1. This CDR3 has 17 residues. The trim removed 5 bases at V and 1 base at J, leaving 9 bases unmatched. Looked up from germline, CDR1 is SGHTA and CDR2 is FQGNSA.